The rows below give T cell receptor beta chains drawn from one sample of a study of blood T cell repertoires in COVID-19. Sequenced by immunoSEQ multiplex PCR; TCRdb stores in-frame clones only, minus some. The profile shows roughly 330,000 clones, 88% of them singletons. The specimen sequenced was peripheral blood. The origin of the receptors is a woman in her forties or fifties with active or convalescent COVID-19. The CDR3 runs from the conserved cysteine through the conserved F or W. A D gene is named only where the DNA matches it firmly. For some rows the clone size is stated as once, few or many, or as a class when expanded; others skip it.

j_call v_call d_call clone_size cdr3_length cdr3_aa cdr3_nt
TRBJ2-7 TRBV25-1 . . 13 CASSADNGWEQYF TGTGCCAGCAGTGCGGACAACGGGTGGGAGCAGTACTTC
TRBJ2-4 TRBV27 TRBD1 . 22 CASSLYGLGQGASNLAKNIQYF TGTGCCAGCAGTTTATATGGTCTGGGACAGGGGGCTTCTAATTTGGCCAAAAACATTCAGTACTTC
TRBJ1-4 TRBV5-1 . . 18 CASSLRLDGGRTNEKLFF TGCGCCAGCAGCTTGCGACTCGACGGGGGAAGAACTAATGAAAAACTGTTTTTT
TRBJ2-7 TRBV14 . . 13 CASSHLPSGEQYF TGTGCCAGCAGCCACCTGCCCTCCGGCGAGCAGTACTTC
TRBJ2-3 TRBV12-3/TRBV12-4 . . 10 CASREDTQYF TGTGCCAGCCGGGAAGATACGCAGTATTTT
TRBJ2-7 TRBV7-6 TRBD1 . 13 CASSRGQAYEQYF TGTGCCAGCAGCCGGGGACAGGCTTACGAGCAGTACTTC
TRBJ1-1 TRBV28 . . 16 CASSFRPSTVNTEAFF TGTGCCAGCAGTTTTCGCCCCTCGACAGTGAACACTGAAGCTTTCTTT
TRBJ1-4 TRBV5-1 . once 17 CASSTGTFSTYGEKLFF TGCGCCAGCAGCACCGGGACATTCTCGACGTACGGTGAAAAACTGTTTTTT
TRBJ2-7 TRBV19 TRBD1 . 13 CASSADRAYEQYF TGTGCCAGTAGTGCCGACAGGGCCTACGAGCAGTACTTC
TRBJ1-1 TRBV18 . . 17 CASSLRSGVRQNTEAFF TGTGCCAGCTCACTTCGTTCAGGGGTGCGGCAGAACACTGAAGCTTTCTTT
TRBJ1-1 TRBV14 . once 15 CASSDSRSMNTEAFF TGTGCCAGCAGCGACAGCCGGTCTATGAACACTGAAGCTTTCTTT
TRBJ1-1 TRBV10-3 . once 14 CAISGQGYNTEAFF TGTGCCATCAGTGGCCAGGGGTATAACACTGAAGCTTTCTTT
TRBJ1-1 TRBV7-9 . . 13 CASRRTDNTEAFF TGTGCCAGCAGACGGACAGACAACACTGAAGCTTTCTTT
TRBJ1-2 TRBV7-8 TRBD1 . 14 CASSTGTGAYGYTF TGTGCCAGCAGCACCGGGACAGGGGCCTATGGCTACACCTTC
TRBJ1-1 TRBV2 TRBD1 . 12 CARTGGVPEAFF TGTGCCAGGACAGGGGGCGTCCCTGAAGCTTTCTTT
TRBJ2-2 TRBV24-1 . . 19 CATSDRLLGSWGNTGELFF TGTGCCACCAGTGATCGACTACTCGGGTCGTGGGGGAACACCGGGGAGCTGTTTTTT
TRBJ1-2 TRBV10-3 . . 14 CAISEQTGYYGYTF TGTGCCATCAGTGAGCAAACAGGGTACTATGGCTACACCTTC
TRBJ1-2 TRBV5-4 . . 15 CASRPGTGGNYGYTF TGTGCCAGCAGGCCTGGTACGGGGGGAAACTATGGCTACACCTTC
TRBJ2-7 TRBV5-1 TRBD2 . 17 CASSSQGLAGGPIEQYF TGCGCCAGCAGCTCACAAGGACTAGCGGGAGGGCCGATAGAGCAGTACTTC
TRBJ2-4 TRBV5-6 . . 13 CASSVDPKNIQYF TGTGCCAGCAGCGTAGATCCCAAAAACATTCAGTACTTC
TRBJ1-1 TRBV15 . . 15 CATSRDRWAGTEAFF TGTGCCACCAGCAGAGACAGATGGGCGGGCACTGAAGCTTTCTTT
TRBJ1-1 TRBV18 . . 13 CASSPRGNTEAFF TGTGCCAGCTCACCTAGGGGAAACACTGAAGCTTTCTTT
TRBJ2-7 TRBV3-1/TRBV3-2 . . 13 CASRPSGLPEQYF TGTGCCAGCAGGCCCTCAGGGTTGCCCGAGCAGTACTTC
TRBJ2-3 TRBV7-9 . . 13 CASSLTTRNTQYF TGTGCCAGCAGCTTAACTACACGAAATACGCAGTATTTT
TRBJ2-2 TRBV29-1 . . 14 CSVSTVSNTGELFF TGCAGCGTTTCGACAGTCTCGAACACCGGGGAGCTGTTTTTT
TRBJ1-5 TRBV28 . . 12 CASRTPGRAQHF TGTGCCAGCAGGACCCCCGGCAGGGCCCAGCATTTT
TRBJ1-4 TRBV3-1/TRBV3-2 . . 14 CASSRGVGNEKLFF TGTGCCAGCAGCCGGGGGGTAGGGAATGAAAAACTGTTTTTT
TRBJ1-3 TRBV7-8 TRBD1 . 14 CASRVDRAGNTIYF TGTGCCAGCAGAGTAGACAGGGCTGGAAACACCATATATTTT
TRBJ1-1 TRBV18 TRBD1 . 16 CASSPYAQGAGTEAFF TGTGCCAGCTCACCCTACGCACAGGGGGCGGGCACTGAAGCTTTCTTT
TRBJ1-2 TRBV11-2 TRBD1 . 15 CASSLDRDRGDGYTF TGTGCCAGCAGCTTAGACCGGGACAGGGGGGATGGCTACACCTTC
TRBJ1-2 TRBV6-6 . . 15 CASSYGGGSNYGYTF TGTGCCAGCAGTTACGGGGGGGGCAGTAACTATGGCTACACCTTC
TRBJ2-1 TRBV12-3/TRBV12-4 . few 13 CASSLALGDEQFF TGTGCCAGCAGTTTAGCGCTCGGGGATGAGCAGTTCTTC
TRBJ2-1 TRBV9 . once 13 CASSPNSYNEQFF TGTGCCAGCAGCCCTAACTCCTACAATGAGCAGTTCTTC
TRBJ1-2 TRBV6-2/TRBV6-3 TRBD1 . 16 CASSYSLAGTVYGYTF TGTGCCAGCAGTTACTCGCTCGCTGGGACAGTCTATGGCTACACCTTC
TRBJ1-1 TRBV28 TRBD1 . 16 CASETGLRGWDTEAFF TGTGCCAGCGAGACAGGGTTGAGGGGCTGGGACACTGAAGCTTTCTTT
TRBJ1-2 TRBV19 . . 15 CASTNLNIQGYGYTF TGTGCCAGTACCAACCTTAATATACAGGGATATGGCTACACCTTC
TRBJ1-2 TRBV4-3 TRBD1 . 17 CASSQDRLIGTGVGYTF TGCGCCAGCAGCCAAGATAGGCTCATCGGGACAGGGGTTGGCTACACCTTC
TRBJ1-2 TRBV19 TRBD1 . 15 CATVGRDRVPYGYTF TGTGCCACCGTCGGGAGGGACAGGGTACCCTATGGCTACACCTTC
TRBJ2-2 TRBV11-2 TRBD1 . 16 CASSKPRTGYTGELFF TGTGCCAGCAGCAAGCCCCGGACAGGGTACACCGGGGAGCTGTTTTTT
TRBJ2-7 TRBV5-1 TRBD1 . 15 CASSPGQVYTYEQYF TGCGCCAGCAGCCCGGGACAGGTTTATACCTACGAGCAGTACTTC
TRBJ2-5 TRBV29-1 TRBD1 few 15 CSVEDRTGDEETQYF TGCAGCGTTGAGGATAGGACAGGGGATGAAGAGACCCAGTACTTC
TRBJ1-1 TRBV5-4 . . 12 CASSPMNTEAFF TGTGCCAGCAGTCCAATGAACACTGAAGCTTTCTTT
TRBJ2-1 TRBV7-3 TRBD2 . 15 CASSSISGGNNEQFF TGTGCCAGCAGCTCCATAAGCGGGGGCAACAATGAGCAGTTCTTC
TRBJ2-3 TRBV20-1 TRBD2 . 16 CSASQASGRDTDTQYF TGCAGTGCTAGTCAGGCTAGCGGGCGCGACACAGATACGCAGTATTTT
TRBJ1-1 TRBV4-1 TRBD1 . 18 CASSQDSSTGGLNTEAFF TGCGCCAGCAGCCAAGATTCCTCGACAGGGGGATTGAACACTGAAGCTTTCTTT
TRBJ1-4 TRBV2 . . 15 CASSEGGYEMKGLFF TGTGCCAGCAGTGAAGGGGGCTACGAAATGAAAGGACTGTTTTTT
TRBJ1-1 TRBV12-3/TRBV12-4 . . 13 CASRSQGNTEAFF TGTGCCAGCAGATCGCAGGGGAACACTGAAGCTTTCTTT
TRBJ1-5 TRBV27 . . 15 CASSHQGIREQPQHF TGTGCCAGCAGTCATCAGGGGATTCGAGAACAGCCCCAGCATTTT
TRBJ2-1 TRBV19 TRBD2 few 16 CASSPIIAGGRNEQFF TGTGCCAGTAGTCCGATTATAGCGGGAGGGAGGAATGAGCAGTTCTTC
TRBJ1-5 TRBV3-1/TRBV3-2 TRBD1 . 16 CASSQDGQGALQPQHF TGTGCCAGCAGCCAAGATGGACAGGGGGCACTTCAGCCCCAGCATTTT
TRBJ2-7 TRBV7-9 TRBD2 . 17 CASSSTSSGRSTYEQYF TGTGCCAGCAGCTCTACCTCCAGCGGGAGAAGCACCTACGAGCAGTACTTC
TRBJ2-2 TRBV5-4 . . 15 CASSLDAVPVGELFF TGTGCCAGCAGCTTGGACGCGGTTCCGGTCGGGGAGCTGTTTTTT
TRBJ1-3 TRBV19 TRBD1 . 15 CASSPRDSSGNTIYF TGTGCCAGTAGTCCCCGGGACAGCTCTGGAAACACCATATATTTT
TRBJ1-6 TRBV11-2 . . 12 CASSLGRATLHF TGTGCCAGCAGCTTAGGCAGGGCCACCCTCCACTTT
TRBJ2-1 TRBV5-1 TRBD2 . 18 CASSLLRGGGKTYNEQFF TGCGCCAGCAGCTTGTTGCGGGGGGGCGGTAAGACCTACAATGAGCAGTTCTTC